The present entry profiles one TCR beta chain with its context. Its specificity is not known. This sample was included in a study of cytomegalovirus exposure and HLA in healthy donors. Broader study findings: Donor immune exposure was known only as CMV serostatus.

CDR3 length: 15 amino acids. V was pared by 3 bases and J by 6 bases, with 7 bases of the junction left unmatched. The germline V gene has CDR1 MNHNS and CDR2 SASEGT. The PCR used 60 Vbeta and 13 Jbeta primers. Some clones are missing from TCRdb's copy, which holds only in-frame ones; the method was immunoSEQ multiplex PCR. The sample includes around 71,000 clones, roughly 63% of them seen just once. The chain carries TRBV6-1 and TRBJ2-5; the match to TRBD1 covers 10 bases. The sample consisted of PBMCs. This TCR was sampled from a man aged 25-40 years in good health and CMV-seropositive. The CDR3 is CASSDATGGGKTQYF. The CDR3 coding sequence is TGTGCCAGCAGTGACGCGACAGGGGGCGGAAAGACCCAGTACTTC.